The 25 T cell receptor beta chains in this list originate from one sample, sequenced in a study of monozygotic twins with inflammatory bowel disease (dated by TCRdb to the late 2010s). The library was produced with 5' RACE. TCRdb shows the sequencer as Illumina HiSeq 2500. After TCRdb reprocessed the reads, each CDR3 protein sequence was kept as one row, without DNA. This specimen's table enumerates about 300,000 distinct CDR3 sequences. Of the sample, roughly 5.3% is held by the ten largest clones. Source material: blood. The receptor source for this set is a human donor with ulcerative colitis or Crohn's disease, or a healthy co-twin of an affected twin (not recorded which).

CDR3 sequence reads: CASSRKGLSYEQYF. The V gene is TRBV28, the J gene TRBJ2-7; the TRBD2 assignment by TCRdb is unverifiable without DNA. This CDR3 has 14 residues. CDR1 and CDR2 (germline): MDHEN, SYDVKM.

The V and J genes are TRBV28 and TRBJ1-5; the D call from TCRdb, TRBD1, cannot be confirmed without DNA. The length of the CDR3 is 14 residues. The V gene's germline CDR1 is MDHEN and CDR2 SYDVKM. This CDR3 is CASRKGQGGQPQHF.

CDR3: CASSDHFGVPQHF. This rearrangement joins TRBV6-4 to TRBJ1-5. The germline V gene encodes CDR1 MRHNA and CDR2 SNTAGT. The length of the CDR3 is 13 residues.

The chain employs TRBV4-3 and TRBJ1-1. This CDR3 is 14 amino acids long. Germline CDR1 is LGHNA and CDR2 is YSLEER. The CDR3 is CASSPDFLNTEAFF.

The genes are TRBV7-2 and TRBJ2-1. This CDR3 contains 11 residues. CDR1 and CDR2 from the germline V gene are SGHTA and FQGNSA. The CDR3: CASSLLNEQFF.

The rearrangement joins TRBV6-5 to TRBJ1-6; TCRdb names TRBD1, which stays unverified in the absence of DNA. This CDR3 is built from 15 residues. Germline V gene sequence: CDR1 MNHEY, CDR2 SVGAGI. CDR3 region: CASSYSRDRERGLHF.

The chain is built from TRBV5-1 and TRBJ2-7; the D call of TRBD2 rests on TCRdb alone, since no DNA is present to check it. CDR3 length: 16 amino acids. CDR1 and CDR2 from the germline V gene are SGHRS and YFSETQ. The CDR3 here is CASSFGTSGPSYEQYF.

The chain carries TRBV4-2 and TRBJ2-3; TCRdb outputs TRBD1, but without DNA this stays unchecked. Germline V lookup: CDR1 LGHNA, CDR2 YNFKEQ. The CDR3 extends over 14 amino acids. The CDR3 loop reads CASSQSGGTDTQYF.

The gene calls are TRBV24-1 and TRBJ1-2. The CDR3 consists of 13 residues. The germline gives CDR1 KGHDR, CDR2 SFDVKD. The CDR3 is CATSEAYNYGYTF.

The chain uses TRBV28 and TRBJ2-1; the D call of TRBD2 rests on TCRdb alone, since no DNA is present to check it. The CDR3 extends over 16 amino acids. Germline V gene sequence: CDR1 MDHEN, CDR2 SYDVKM. The CDR3 loop is CASSPPSGRGGNEQFF.

The chain employs TRBV15 and TRBJ2-7; as DNA is missing, the TRBD2 call by TCRdb cannot be tested. Germline CDR1 reads LNHNV; CDR2 reads YYDKDF (reference sequence). The CDR3 consists of 13 residues. The CDR3 here is CATSRDPSREQYF.

V gene TRBV7-9 combines with J gene TRBJ2-3; the TCRdb call, TRBD1, lacks DNA for checking. Germline CDR1 reads SEHNR; CDR2 reads FQNEAQ (reference sequence). CDR3 size: 12 residues. CDR3 in amino acids: CAITGTSDTQYF.

The chain is built from TRBV3-1 and TRBJ1-6; TCRdb gives TRBD1 as the D gene, but with no DNA this cannot be confirmed. This CDR3 is 15 amino acids long. CDR1 and CDR2 (germline): LGHDT, YNNKEL (reference sequence). The CDR3 sequence is CASSFGQVYNSPLHF. Combining the CDR3 with reference TRBV3-1 and TRBJ1-6 gives the whole variable domain DTAVSQTPKYLVTQMGNDKSIKCEQNLGHDTMYWYKQDSKKFLKIMFSYNNKELIINETVPNRFSPKSPDKAHLNLHINSLELGDSAVYFCASSFGQVYNSPLHFGNGTRLTVT.

This chain uses TRBV3-1 with TRBJ1-5. In germline, CDR1 is LGHDT, CDR2 YNNKEL (reference sequence). The CDR3 extends over 12 amino acids. CDR3 protein: CASSQAGQAQHF.

This chain uses TRBV15 with TRBJ2-5; TCRdb proposes TRBD1, but this gene call is untestable without DNA. Germline CDR1 is LNHNV and CDR2 is YYDKDF (reference sequence). The CDR3 covers 17 residues. CDR3 region: CATSRDRGRRGMETQYF.

The genes are TRBV12-3 or TRBV12-4 and TRBJ2-7; TCRdb's assignment of TRBD1 cannot be checked, as there is no DNA. CDR3 length equals 14 residues. CDR3 protein: CASSPVGNFYEQYF.

The chain links TRBV9 to TRBJ1-1. The length of the CDR3 is 12 residues. The germline gives CDR1 SGDLS, CDR2 YYNGEE. The CDR3 spells CASSAGATEAFF.

The rearrangement links TRBV27 to TRBJ2-5; TCRdb names TRBD1, which stays unverified in the absence of DNA. The V gene's germline CDR1 is MNHEY and CDR2 SMNVEV (reference sequence). This CDR3 is built from 16 residues. This CDR3 is CASSFGALGGGETQYF.

The chain is built from TRBV4-2 and TRBJ1-4; TCRdb returns TRBD1, unconfirmable since there is no DNA. Germline assignment: CDR1 LGHNA and CDR2 YNFKEQ. The CDR3 is 15 residues long. The CDR3 is CASSQEQGSAEKLFF.

The gene calls are TRBV6-1 and TRBJ2-1. The germline V gene encodes CDR1 MNHNS and CDR2 SASEGT. The CDR3 spans 11 residues. This CDR3 reads CATGERNEQFF.

V and J are TRBV5-6 and TRBJ1-2; there is no DNA to check the TCRdb D call of TRBD1. CDR1 is SGHDT and CDR2 is YYEEEE in the germline V gene. The CDR3 is 13 amino acids. This CDR3 reads CASSTDSNYGYTF.

This chain connects TRBV9 to TRBJ1-2; there is no DNA to check the TCRdb D call of TRBD1. CDR1 and CDR2 from the germline V gene are SGDLS and YYNGEE. There are 14 residues in the CDR3. The CDR3 sequence is CASSVAGTAYGYTF.

The chain has TRBV7-8 and TRBJ2-7; as DNA is missing, the TRBD1 call by TCRdb cannot be tested. The CDR3 runs to 12 residues. Per germline, CDR1 SGHVS and CDR2 FQNEAQ. CDR3 in amino acids: CASRLTGSEQYF.

This chain uses TRBV6-2 or TRBV6-3 with TRBJ1-2. The CDR3 sequence is 14 residues long. In germline, CDR1 is MNHEY, CDR2 SVGEGT. CDR3 region: CASSYSAANYGYTF.

The chain carries TRBV7-6 and TRBJ2-3; TCRdb lists TRBD2, though no DNA is available to test this call. Germline V gene data show CDR1 as SGHVS and CDR2 as FNYEAQ. This CDR3 comprises 16 residues. CDR3: CASSVLAGGLTDTQYF.